This TCR beta chain was sequenced for a study of CD8 T cells in ankylosing spondylitis. This CDR3 region has 12 residues. Trimming cost V 8 bases and J 3 bases, with 8 bases left between them. Germline CDR1 reads MGHDK; CDR2 reads SYGVNS. This clonotype was recorded many times. Its antigen is undetermined. Researchers built TCR beta libraries using quantitative 5'-RACE with molecular barcodes. TCRdb called the 5' RACE reads again in MiXCR, with one record for every CDR3 protein. The sample contains fewer than 650,000 distinct CDR3 sequences, 10% to 15% of which appear only once. The study's findings and limits: Clones linked to disease, bearing a CD8+ phenotype, were relatively rare in peripheral blood. Reports say disease-linked clones showed up significantly more in matched ankylosing spondylitis synovial fluid. Blood of patients with ankylosing spondylitis appeared to be characterized by a TCR beta motif of roughly eight highly homologous variants.

The TCR was taken from a male donor with ankylosing spondylitis. What was sequenced was blood, either unsorted or a sorted T cell fraction (not recorded which). The chain carries TRBV25-1 and TRBJ2-1, with D uncertain. CDR3 in DNA: TGTGCCAGCTACGACCACTACAATGAGCAGTTCTTC. Residues: CASYDHYNEQFF.